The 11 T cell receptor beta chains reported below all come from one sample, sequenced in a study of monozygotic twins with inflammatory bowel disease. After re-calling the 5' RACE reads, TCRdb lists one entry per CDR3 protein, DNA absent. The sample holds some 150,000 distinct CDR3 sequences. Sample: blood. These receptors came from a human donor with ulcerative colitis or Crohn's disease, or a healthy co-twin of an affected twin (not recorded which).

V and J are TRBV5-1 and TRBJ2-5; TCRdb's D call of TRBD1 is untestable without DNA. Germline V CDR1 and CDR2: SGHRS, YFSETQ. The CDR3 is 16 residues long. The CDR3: CASSGGTGFYQETQYF. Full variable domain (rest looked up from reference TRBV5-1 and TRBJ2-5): KAGVTQTPRYLIKTRGQQVTLSCSPISGHRSVSWYQQTPGQGLQFLFEYFSETQRNKGNFPGRFSGRQFSNSRSEMNVSTLELGDSALYLCASSGGTGFYQETQYFGPGTRLLVL.

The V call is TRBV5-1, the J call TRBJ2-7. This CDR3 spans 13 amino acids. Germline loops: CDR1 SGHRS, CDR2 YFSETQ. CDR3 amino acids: CASRISGPYEQYF.

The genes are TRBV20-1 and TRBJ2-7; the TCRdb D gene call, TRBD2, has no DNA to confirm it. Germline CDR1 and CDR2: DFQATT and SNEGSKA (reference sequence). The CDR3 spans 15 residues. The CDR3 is CSARGSSGMKYEQYF.

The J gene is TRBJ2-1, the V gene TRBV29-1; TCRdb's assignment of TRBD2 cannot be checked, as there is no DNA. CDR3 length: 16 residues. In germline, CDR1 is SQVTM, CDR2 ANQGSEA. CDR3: CSVQSGRVSSYNEQFF.

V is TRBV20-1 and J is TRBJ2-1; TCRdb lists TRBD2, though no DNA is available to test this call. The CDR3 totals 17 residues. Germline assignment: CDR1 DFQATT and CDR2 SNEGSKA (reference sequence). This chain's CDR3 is CSATPPSGLSSYNEQFF.

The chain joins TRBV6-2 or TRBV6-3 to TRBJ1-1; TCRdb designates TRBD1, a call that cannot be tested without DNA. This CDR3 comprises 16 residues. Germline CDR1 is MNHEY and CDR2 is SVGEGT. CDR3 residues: CASSSRAGGPNTEAFF.

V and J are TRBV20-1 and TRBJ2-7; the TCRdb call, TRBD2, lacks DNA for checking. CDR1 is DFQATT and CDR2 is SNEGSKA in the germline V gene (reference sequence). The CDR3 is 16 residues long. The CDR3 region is CSARRAGLADTYEQYF.

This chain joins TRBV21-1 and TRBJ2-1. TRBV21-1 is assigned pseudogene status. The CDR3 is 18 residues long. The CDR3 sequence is CASSKLQPSGSSYNERFF.

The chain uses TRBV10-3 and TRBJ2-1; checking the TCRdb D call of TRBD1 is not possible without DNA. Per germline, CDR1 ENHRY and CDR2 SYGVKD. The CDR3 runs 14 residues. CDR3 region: CAISDEGAVNEQFF.

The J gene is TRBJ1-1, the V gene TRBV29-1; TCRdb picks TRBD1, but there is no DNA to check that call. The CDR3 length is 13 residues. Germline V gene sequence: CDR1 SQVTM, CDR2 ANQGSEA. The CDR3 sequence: CSVTQGPGTEAFF.

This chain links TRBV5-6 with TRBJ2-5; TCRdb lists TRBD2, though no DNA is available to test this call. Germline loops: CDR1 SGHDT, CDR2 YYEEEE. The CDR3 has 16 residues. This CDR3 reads CASSSTSGLYQETQYF.